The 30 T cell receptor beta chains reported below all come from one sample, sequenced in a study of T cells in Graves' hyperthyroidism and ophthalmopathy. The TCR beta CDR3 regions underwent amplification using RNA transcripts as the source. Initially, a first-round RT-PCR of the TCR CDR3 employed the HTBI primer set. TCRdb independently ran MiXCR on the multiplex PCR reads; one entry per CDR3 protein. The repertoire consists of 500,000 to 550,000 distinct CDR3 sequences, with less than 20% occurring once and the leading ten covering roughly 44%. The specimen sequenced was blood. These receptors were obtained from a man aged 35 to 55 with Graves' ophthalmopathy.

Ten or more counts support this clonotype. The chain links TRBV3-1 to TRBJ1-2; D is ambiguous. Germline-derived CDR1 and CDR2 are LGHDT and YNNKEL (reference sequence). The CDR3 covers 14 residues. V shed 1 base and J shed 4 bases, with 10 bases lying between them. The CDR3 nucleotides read TGTGCCAGCAGCCAAGGGCAACGGTCCTATGGCTACACCTTC. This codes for CASSQGQRSYGYTF.

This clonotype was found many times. CDR3 sequence reads: CASSPPGWEQFF. For the CDR3, the DNA is TGTGCCAGCAGCCCTCCGGGGTGGGAGCAGTTCTTC. The chain recombines TRBV7-9 with TRBJ2-1; a possible D gene is TRBD2 (5 bases). The CDR3 is 12 amino acids. The germline V and J ends were trimmed by 5 bases and 10 bases, with 12 bases remaining between them. The germline gives CDR1 SEHNR, CDR2 FQNEAQ (reference sequence). The whole variable domain, filled in from reference TRBV7-9 and TRBJ2-1, reads DTGVSQNPRHKITKRGQNVTFRCDPISEHNRLYWYRQTLGQGPEFLTYFQNEAQLEKSRLLSDRFSAERPKGSFSTLEIQRTEQGDSAMYLCASSPPGWEQFFGPGTRLTVL.

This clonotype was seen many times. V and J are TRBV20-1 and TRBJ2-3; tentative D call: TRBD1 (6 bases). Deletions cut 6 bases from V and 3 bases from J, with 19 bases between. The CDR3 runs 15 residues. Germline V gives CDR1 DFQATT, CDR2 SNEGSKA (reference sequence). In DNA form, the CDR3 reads TGCAGTGCAGCACAGCGACTCCAGGGGACAGATACGCAGTATTTT. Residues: CSAAQRLQGTDTQYF.

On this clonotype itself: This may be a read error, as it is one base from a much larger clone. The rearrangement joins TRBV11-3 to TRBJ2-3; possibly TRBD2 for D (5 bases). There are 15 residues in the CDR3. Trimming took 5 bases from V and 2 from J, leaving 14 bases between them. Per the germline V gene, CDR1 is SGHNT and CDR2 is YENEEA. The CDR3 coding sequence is TGTGCCAGCAGCCACTCGGGGTTGTTCACAGATACGCAGTATTTT. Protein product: CASSHSGLFTDTQYF.

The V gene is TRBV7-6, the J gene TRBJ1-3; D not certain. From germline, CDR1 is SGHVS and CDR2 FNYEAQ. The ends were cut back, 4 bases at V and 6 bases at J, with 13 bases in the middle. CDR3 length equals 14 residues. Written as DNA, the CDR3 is TGTGCCAGCAGCTCGCGGGCAGAGGCAAACACCATATATTTT. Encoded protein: CASSSRAEANTIYF.

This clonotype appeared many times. Here the CDR3 DNA reads TGTGCCAGCAGCTCCCCCGGGGGGTTAGATACGCAGTATTTT. Translation gives CASSSPGGLDTQYF. This chain uses TRBV11-2 with TRBJ2-3, with 7 bases matching TRBD2. The germline V gene has CDR1 SGHAT and CDR2 FQNNGV. The CDR3 extends over 14 amino acids. The J segment lost 5 bases and the V segment lost 4 bases, leaving 6 bases of the junction unmatched.

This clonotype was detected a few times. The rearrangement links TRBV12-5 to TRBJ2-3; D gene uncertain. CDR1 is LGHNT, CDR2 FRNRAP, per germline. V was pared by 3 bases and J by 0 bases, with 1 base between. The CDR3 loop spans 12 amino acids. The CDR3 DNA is TGTGCTAGTGGTTTCAGCACAGATACGCAGTATTTT. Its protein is CASGFSTDTQYF.

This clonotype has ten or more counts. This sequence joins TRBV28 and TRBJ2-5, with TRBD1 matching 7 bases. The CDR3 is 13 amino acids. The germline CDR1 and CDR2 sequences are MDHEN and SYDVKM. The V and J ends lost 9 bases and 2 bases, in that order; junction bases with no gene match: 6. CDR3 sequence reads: CASKGANQETQYF. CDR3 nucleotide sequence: TGTGCCAGTAAGGGGGCTAATCAAGAGACCCAGTACTTC.

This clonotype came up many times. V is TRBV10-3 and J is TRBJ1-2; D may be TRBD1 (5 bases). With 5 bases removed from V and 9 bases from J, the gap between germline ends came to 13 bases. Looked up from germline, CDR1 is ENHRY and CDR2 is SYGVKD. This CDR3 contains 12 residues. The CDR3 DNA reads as TGTGCCATCAGTCCATCGGGGACGAGCTACACCTTC. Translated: CAISPSGTSYTF.

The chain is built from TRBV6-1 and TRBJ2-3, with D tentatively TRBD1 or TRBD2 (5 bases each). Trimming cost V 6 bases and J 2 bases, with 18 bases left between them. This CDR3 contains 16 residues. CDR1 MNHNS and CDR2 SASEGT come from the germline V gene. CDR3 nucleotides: TGTGCCAGCAGAGACGGGACCGCCAAGACCACAGATACGCAGTATTTT. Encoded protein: CASRDGTAKTTDTQYF.

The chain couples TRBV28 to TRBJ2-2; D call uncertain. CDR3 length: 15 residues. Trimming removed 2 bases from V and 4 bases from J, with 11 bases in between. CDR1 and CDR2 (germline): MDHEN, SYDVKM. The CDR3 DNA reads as TGTGCCAGCAGTTTAATTGGGGAAATCACCGGGGAGCTGTTTTTT. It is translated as CASSLIGEITGELFF.

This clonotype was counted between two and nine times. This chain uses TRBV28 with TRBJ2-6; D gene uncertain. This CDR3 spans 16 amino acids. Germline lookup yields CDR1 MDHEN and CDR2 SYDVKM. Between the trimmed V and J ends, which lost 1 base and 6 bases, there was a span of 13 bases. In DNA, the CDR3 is TGTGCCAGCAGTTTATACCGACCTTTTTCGGCCAACGTCCTGACTTTC. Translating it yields CASSLYRPFSANVLTF.

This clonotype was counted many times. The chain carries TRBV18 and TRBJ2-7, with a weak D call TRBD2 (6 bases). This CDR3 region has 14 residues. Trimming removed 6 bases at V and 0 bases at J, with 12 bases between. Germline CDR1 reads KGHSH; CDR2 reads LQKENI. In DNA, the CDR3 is TGTGCCAGCTCCAACCTCGGGGGCTCCTACGAGCAGTACTTC. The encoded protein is CASSNLGGSYEQYF.

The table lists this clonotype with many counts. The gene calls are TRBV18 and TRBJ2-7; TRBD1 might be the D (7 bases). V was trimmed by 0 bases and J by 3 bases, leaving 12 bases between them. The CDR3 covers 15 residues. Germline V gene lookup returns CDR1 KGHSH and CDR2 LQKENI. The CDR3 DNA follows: TGTGCCAGCTCACCACCGCACAGGGGAGGCTACGAGCAGTACTTC. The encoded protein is CASSPPHRGGYEQYF.

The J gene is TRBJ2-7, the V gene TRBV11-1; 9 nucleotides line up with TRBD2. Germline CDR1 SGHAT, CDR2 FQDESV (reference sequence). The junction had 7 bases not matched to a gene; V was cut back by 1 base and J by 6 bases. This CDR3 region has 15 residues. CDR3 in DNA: TGTGCCAGCAGCTTAGGGCGGGGGGGCCCAGGCGAGCAGTACTTC. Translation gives CASSLGRGGPGEQYF.

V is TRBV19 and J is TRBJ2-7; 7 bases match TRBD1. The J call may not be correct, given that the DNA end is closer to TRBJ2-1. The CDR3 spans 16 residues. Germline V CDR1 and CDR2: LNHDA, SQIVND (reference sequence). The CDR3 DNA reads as TGTGCCAGTATGGGGGTACGGACAGGCTTAACCTACGAGCAGTTCTTC. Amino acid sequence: CASMGVRTGLTYEQFF.

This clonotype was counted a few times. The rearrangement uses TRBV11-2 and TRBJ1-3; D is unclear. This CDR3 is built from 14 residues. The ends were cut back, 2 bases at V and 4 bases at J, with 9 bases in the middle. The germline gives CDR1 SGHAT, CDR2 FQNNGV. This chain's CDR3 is CASSLILSGNTIYF. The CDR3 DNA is TGTGCCAGCAGCTTAATTCTATCGGGAAACACCATATATTTT.

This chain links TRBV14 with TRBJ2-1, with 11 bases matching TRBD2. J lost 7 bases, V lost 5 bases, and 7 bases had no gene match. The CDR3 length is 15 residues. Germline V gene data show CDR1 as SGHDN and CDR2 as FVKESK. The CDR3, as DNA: TGTGCCAGCAGCAGTACTAGCGGGAGTGATAATGAGCAGTTCTTC. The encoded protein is CASSSTSGSDNEQFF.

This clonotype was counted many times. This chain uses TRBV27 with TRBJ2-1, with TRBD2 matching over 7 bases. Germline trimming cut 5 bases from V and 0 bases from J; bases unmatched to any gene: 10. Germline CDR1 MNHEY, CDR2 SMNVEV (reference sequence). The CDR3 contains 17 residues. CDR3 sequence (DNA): TGTGCCAGCAGTACCGACGGGACTATGAGCTCCTACAATGAGCAGTTCTTC. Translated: CASSTDGTMSSYNEQFF.

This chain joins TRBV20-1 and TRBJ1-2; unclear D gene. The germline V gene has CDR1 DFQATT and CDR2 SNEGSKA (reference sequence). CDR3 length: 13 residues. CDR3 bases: TGCAGCTCGTCTCATGGGGATAACTATGGCTACACCTTC. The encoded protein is CSSSHGDNYGYTF.

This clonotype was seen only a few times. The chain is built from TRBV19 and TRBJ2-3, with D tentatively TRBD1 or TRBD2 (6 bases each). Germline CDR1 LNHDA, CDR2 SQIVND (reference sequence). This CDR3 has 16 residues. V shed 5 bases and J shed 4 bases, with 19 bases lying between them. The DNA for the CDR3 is TGTGCCAGTAGTGACCCGACAGGACTACAGGCAGATACGCAGTATTTT. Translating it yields CASSDPTGLQADTQYF.

CDR3 loop: CASSIGGKETQYF. CDR3 nucleotide sequence: TGTGCCAGTAGTATCGGGGGCAAAGAGACCCAGTACTTC. The chain joins TRBV19 to TRBJ2-5; D tentatively reads TRBD1 or TRBD2 (6 bases each). CDR3 length equals 13 residues. Trimming left V 3 bases short and J 3 bases short, with 8 bases between. The germline V gene has CDR1 LNHDA and CDR2 SQIVND (reference sequence).

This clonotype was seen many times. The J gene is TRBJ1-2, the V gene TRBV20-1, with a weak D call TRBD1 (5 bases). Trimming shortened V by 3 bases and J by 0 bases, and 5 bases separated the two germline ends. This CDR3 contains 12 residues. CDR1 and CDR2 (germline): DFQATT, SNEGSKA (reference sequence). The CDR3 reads CSARTANYGYTF. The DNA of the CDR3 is TGCAGTGCTAGGACAGCTAACTATGGCTACACCTTC.

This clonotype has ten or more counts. The CDR3 DNA follows: TGTGCCAGCAGTTTAGGTAGGCGACTAGCGACCTACGAGCAGTACTTC. This codes for CASSLGRRLATYEQYF. The rearrangement uses TRBV12-3 or TRBV12-4 and TRBJ2-7; TRBD2 aligns across 8 bases. The CDR3 is 16 amino acids. V lost 1 base, J lost 2 bases, and 7 bases stayed unmatched.

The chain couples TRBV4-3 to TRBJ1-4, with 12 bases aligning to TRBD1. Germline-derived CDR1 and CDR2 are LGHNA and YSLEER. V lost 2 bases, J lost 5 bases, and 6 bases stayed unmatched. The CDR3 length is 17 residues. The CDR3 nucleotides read TGCGCCAGCAGCCAACGGGACAGGGGGCGGTCGAATGAAAAACTGTTTTTT. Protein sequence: CASSQRDRGRSNEKLFF.

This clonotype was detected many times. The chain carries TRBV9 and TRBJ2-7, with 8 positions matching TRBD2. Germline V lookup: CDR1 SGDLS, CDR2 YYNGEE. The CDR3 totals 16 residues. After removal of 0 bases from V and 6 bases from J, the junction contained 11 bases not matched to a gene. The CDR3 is CASSVGRAGVGGEQYF. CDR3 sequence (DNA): TGTGCCAGCAGCGTAGGGCGAGCGGGGGTCGGAGGCGAGCAGTACTTC.

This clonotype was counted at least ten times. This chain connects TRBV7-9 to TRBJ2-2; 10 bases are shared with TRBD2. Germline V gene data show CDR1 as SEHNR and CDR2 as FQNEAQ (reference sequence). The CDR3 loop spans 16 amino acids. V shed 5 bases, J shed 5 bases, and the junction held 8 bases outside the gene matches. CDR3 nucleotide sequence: TGTGCCAGCAGCCCCCCTAGCGGGAGAGGAACCGGGGAGCTGTTTTTT. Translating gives CASSPPSGRGTGELFF.

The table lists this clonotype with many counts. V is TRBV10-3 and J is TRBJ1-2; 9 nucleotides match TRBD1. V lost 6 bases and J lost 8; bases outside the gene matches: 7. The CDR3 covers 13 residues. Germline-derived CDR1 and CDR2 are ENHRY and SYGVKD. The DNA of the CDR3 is TGTGCCATCAGGACAGACAGGGGGAACGGCTACACCTTC. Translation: CAIRTDRGNGYTF.

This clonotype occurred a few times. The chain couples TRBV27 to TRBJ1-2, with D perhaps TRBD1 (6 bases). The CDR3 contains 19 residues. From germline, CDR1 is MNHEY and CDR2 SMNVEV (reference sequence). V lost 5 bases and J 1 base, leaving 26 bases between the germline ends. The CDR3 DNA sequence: TGTGCCAGCAGTCTTAGGGTGGAGGGGGATGGAACCCTTAACTATGGCTACACCTTC. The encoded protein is CASSLRVEGDGTLNYGYTF.

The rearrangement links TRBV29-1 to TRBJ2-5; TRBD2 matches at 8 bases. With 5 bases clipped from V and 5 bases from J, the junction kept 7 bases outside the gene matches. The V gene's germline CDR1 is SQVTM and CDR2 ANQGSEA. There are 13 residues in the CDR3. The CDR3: CSVIKREWETQYF. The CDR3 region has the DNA TGCAGCGTTATCAAGCGGGAGTGGGAGACCCAGTACTTC.